Below are 14 T cell receptor beta chains sequenced from a single sample in a study of early T cells in non-severe SARS-CoV-2 infection (dated by TCRdb to 2020 to 2023). Libraries were constructed by 5' RACE. TCRdb shows the sequencer as NextSeq 500. TCRdb ran its own pipeline on the public reads, namely fastp trimming at Q25 and MiXCR clone calling, and kept in-frame beta chains. Each record represents a unique CDR3 protein, reported with the most common genes and DNA among its rows. Counted in this sample were about 63,000 distinct CDR3 sequences; roughly 13% of them appeared once. Jointly, the top ten make up about 4.7% of the sample. The sequencing sample was made of whole blood. These receptors were collected from an adult who was a healthcare worker with PCR-confirmed SARS-CoV-2 infection or an uninfected control (not recorded which).

This sequence joins TRBV5-1 and TRBJ2-1; D uncertain. CDR1 and CDR2 (germline): SGHRS, YFSETQ. V was clipped by 3 bases and J by 7 bases, with 14 bases between them. The CDR3 length is 14 residues. CDR3 DNA: TGCGCCAGCAGCTCCGTGGGGTTGGGTAATGAGCAGTTCTTC. Protein sequence: CASSSVGLGNEQFF. Filled out from reference TRBV5-1 and TRBJ2-1, the complete variable domain reads KAGVTQTPRYLIKTRGQQVTLSCSPISGHRSVSWYQQTPGQGLQFLFEYFSETQRNKGNFPGRFSGRQFSNSRSEMNVSTLELGDSALYLCASSSVGLGNEQFFGPGTRLTVL.

This clonotype was seen many times. The chain has TRBV12-3 or TRBV12-4 and TRBJ1-6; 7 bases are a match to TRBD1. The length of the CDR3 is 16 residues. Trimming at V came to 2 bases and at J to 7 bases, leaving 8 bases not matched to a gene. CDR3 sequence (DNA): TGTGCCAGCAGTTTATCCCCGACAGGGTGGAATTCACCCCTCCACTTT. Its translation is CASSLSPTGWNSPLHF.

The sample holds many counts of this clonotype. The gene calls are TRBV9 and TRBJ1-3; no definite D call. The germline V gene encodes CDR1 SGDLS and CDR2 YYNGEE. V was clipped by 3 bases and J by 0 bases, with 7 bases between them. This CDR3 is 14 amino acids long. CDR3 bases: TGTGCCAGCAGCGACACCTACTCTGGAAACACCATATATTTT. Protein: CASSDTYSGNTIYF.

V usage is TRBV2 and J usage is TRBJ1-4; D ambiguous. V lost 2 bases, J lost 6 bases, and 7 bases lay in between. CDR1 and CDR2 (germline): SNHLY, FYNNEI. The CDR3 is made up of 13 amino acids. CDR3 DNA sequence: TGTGCCAGCAGTGAACTGGATTATGAAAAACTGTTTTTT. It yields the protein CASSELDYEKLFF. Complete variable domain (other parts from reference TRBV2 and TRBJ1-4): EPEVTQTPSHQVTQMGQEVILRCVPISNHLYFYWYRQILGQKVEFLVSFYNNEISEKSEIFDDQFSVERPDGSNFTLKIRSTKLEDSAMYFCASSELDYEKLFFGSGTQLSVL.

This clonotype has a count of ten or more. The J gene is TRBJ1-2, the V gene TRBV19, with a possible D match to TRBD1 (5 bases). CDR3 length: 15 amino acids. Deletions cut 0 bases from V and 6 bases from J, with 14 bases between. CDR1 and CDR2 from the germline V gene are LNHDA and SQIVND (reference sequence). The DNA for the CDR3 is TGTGCCAGTAGTATAGACCGGGGACCACGCAATGGCTACACCTTC. It is translated as CASSIDRGPRNGYTF.

The chain employs TRBV12-3 or TRBV12-4 and TRBJ1-3; 8 nucleotides agree with TRBD1. The CDR3 has 13 residues. V gave up 7 bases and J gave up 4 bases; unmatched junction bases: 3. Here the CDR3 reads CASTTGGGNTIYF. The CDR3 DNA reads as TGTGCCAGCACCACAGGGGGAGGAAACACCATATATTTT.

This clonotype was seen only a few times. This chain connects TRBV10-1 to TRBJ2-1, with D unresolved. The V gene's germline CDR1 is WNHNN and CDR2 SYGVQD (reference sequence). The CDR3 spans 14 residues. Trimming stripped 0 bases from V and 3 bases from J, with 6 bases between. The CDR3 bases are TGCGCCAGCAGTGAGTCGCGTTTCTACAATGAGCAGTTCTTC. This codes for CASSESRFYNEQFF.

V usage is TRBV10-3 and J usage is TRBJ1-1; D may be TRBD1 (6 bases). The V end lost 6 bases, the J end lost 2 bases, and 10 bases lay between the germline ends. Germline lookup yields CDR1 ENHRY and CDR2 SYGVKD. The CDR3 has 13 amino acids. The CDR3 loop is CAIRGHDNTEAFF. CDR3 DNA sequence: TGTGCCATCAGGGGACACGATAACACTGAAGCTTTCTTT.

This clonotype was detected many times. The chain carries TRBV10-1 and TRBJ2-7; no firm D call. CDR3 size: 13 residues. Looked up from germline, CDR1 is WNHNN and CDR2 is SYGVQD (reference sequence). The V and J ends lost 10 bases and 5 bases respectively, with 18 bases between them. Here the CDR3 DNA reads TGCGCCACCGAGCACGTGTGGAACAACGAGCAGTACTTC. As protein: CATEHVWNNEQYF.

The CDR3: CTATGEHYGYTF. The CDR3 DNA sequence: TGCACCGCTACAGGGGAGCACTATGGCTACACCTTC. The chain employs TRBV20-1 and TRBJ1-2; 7 bases are shared with TRBD1. There are 12 residues in the CDR3. Germline lookup yields CDR1 DFQATT and CDR2 SNEGSKA (reference sequence).

In its sample, this clonotype was seen many times. V gene TRBV11-2 combines with J gene TRBJ2-7, with a tentative D call TRBD1 (6 bases). Trimming took 1 base from V and 7 from J, leaving 14 bases between them. The CDR3 is 14 residues long. Germline values: CDR1 SGHAT, CDR2 FQNNGV. DNA for the CDR3: TGTGCCAGCAGCTTAGGAGGCCAGGGGAAGGAGCAGTACTTC. Its translation is CASSLGGQGKEQYF.

The chain joins TRBV18 to TRBJ1-5; 7 positions match TRBD1. Unmatched junction bases numbered 9, after V lost 5 bases and J lost 5 bases. CDR3 length: 15 residues. CDR1 and CDR2 (germline): KGHSH, LQKENI. The CDR3: CASSTREGADQPQHF. The DNA of the CDR3 is TGTGCCAGCTCAACACGGGAGGGGGCAGATCAGCCCCAGCATTTT.

This clonotype was detected many times. This rearrangement joins TRBV7-9 to TRBJ1-1, with D perhaps matching TRBD1 (5 bases). The CDR3 consists of 15 residues. The V gene's germline CDR1 is SEHNR and CDR2 FQNEAQ (reference sequence). Trimming stripped 0 bases from V and 4 bases from J, with 12 bases between. CDR3 sequence: CASSLAGRGATEAFF. The CDR3 nucleotides are TGTGCCAGCAGCTTAGCGGGGAGGGGTGCCACTGAAGCTTTCTTT. The entire variable domain, with the rest obtained from reference TRBV7-9 and TRBJ1-1, is as follows: DTGVSQNPRHKITKRGQNVTFRCDPISEHNRLYWYRQTLGQGPEFLTYFQNEAQLEKSRLLSDRFSAERPKGSFSTLEIQRTEQGDSAMYLCASSLAGRGATEAFFGQGTRLTVV.

This clonotype was observed at least ten times. The chain combines TRBV7-9 with TRBJ2-7; a weak D match, TRBD2 (6 bases). The CDR3 sequence is 15 residues long. Germline lookup yields CDR1 SEHNR and CDR2 FQNEAQ (reference sequence). The V gene lost 4 bases and the J gene lost 7 bases, with 20 bases spanning the gap. This CDR3 is CASSSNLGPGGEQYF. CDR3 DNA sequence: TGTGCCAGCAGCTCCAACTTAGGCCCTGGGGGGGAGCAGTACTTC.